The rows below give T cell receptor beta chains drawn from one sample of a study of cytomegalovirus exposure and HLA in healthy donors. This table comes from immunoSEQ multiplex PCR, and its TCRdb copy is limited to in-frame clones, with some not included. The data contain 87,000 or so clones, 64% of them seen just once; the ten biggest clones take up approximately 3%. Source material: PBMCs. The receptors here all came from a man between 60 and 75 years old in good health and CMV-seronegative. The CDR3 runs from the conserved cysteine through the conserved F or W. The D gene is left open where the match is weak. Where a row states a size, it is once, few, many or the class of an expanded clone; other rows omit it.

clone_size,v_call,d_call,j_call,cdr3_aa,cdr3_nt
.,TRBV29-1,TRBD1,TRBJ1-2,CSVGDRIYGYTF,TGCAGCGTTGGGGACAGGATCTATGGCTACACCTTC
.,TRBV10-3,TRBD1,TRBJ2-5,CAISGQGMETQYF,TGTGCCATCAGTGGACAGGGCATGGAGACCCAGTACTTC
.,TRBV13,TRBD2,TRBJ2-1,CASSPRLGGSSYNEQFF,TGTGCCAGCAGCCCCAGACTGGGCGGGAGCTCCTACAATGAGCAGTTCTTC
.,TRBV19,TRBD1,TRBJ1-5,CASSNNRDSYSNQPQHF,TGTGCCAGTTCAAACAACCGGGACAGCTATAGCAATCAGCCCCAGCATTTT
once,TRBV9,TRBD2,TRBJ2-7,CASSPTAGGYEQYF,TGTGCCAGCAGCCCAACGGCGGGGGGTTACGAGCAGTACTTC
.,TRBV18,TRBD1,TRBJ2-7,CASSPSDRGYEQHF,TGTGCCAGCTCACCTAGCGACAGGGGCTACGAGCAGCACTTC
.,TRBV5-6,.,TRBJ1-4,CASSWGMEDSREKLFF,TGTGCCAGCAGCTGGGGAATGGAGGACAGTCGAGAAAAACTGTTTTTT
few,TRBV9,TRBD1,TRBJ2-7,CASSVRTGNNEQYF,TGTGCCAGCAGCGTGAGGACAGGGAATAACGAGCAGTACTTC
.,TRBV6-5,TRBD1,TRBJ1-2,CASRGLDRGRDGYTF,TGTGCCAGCCGCGGACTGGACAGGGGGAGGGATGGCTACACCTTC
.,TRBV19,TRBD1,TRBJ2-7,CASSIGGQGIYEQYF,TGTGCCAGTAGTATAGGCGGACAGGGGATTTACGAGCAGTACTTC
.,TRBV28,.,TRBJ1-1,CASSSPSMGLAFF,TGTGCCAGCAGTTCCCCGAGTATGGGGCTCGCTTTCTTT
.,TRBV11-2,.,TRBJ1-2,CASSPHGLNELNGYTF,TGTGCCAGCAGCCCCCATGGTTTGAACGAACTAAATGGCTACACCTTC
few,TRBV7-6,TRBD2,TRBJ2-1,CASSKRLAESQFF,TGTGCCAGCAGCAAAAGACTAGCGGAGTCGCAGTTCTTC
.,TRBV7-9,.,TRBJ2-5,CASDAGDGETQYF,TGTGCCAGCGACGCAGGGGATGGAGAGACCCAGTACTTC
.,TRBV7-6,.,TRBJ2-7,CASSTGSGTYEQYF,TGTGCCAGCAGCACCGGCAGCGGAACCTACGAGCAGTACTTC
.,TRBV5-8,.,TRBJ1-1,CASSWGGPRNTEAFF,TGTGCCAGCAGCTGGGGAGGGCCGAGGAACACTGAAGCTTTCTTT
.,TRBV2,TRBD2,TRBJ2-5,CASRKGGQETQYF,TGTGCCAGCAGGAAGGGAGGGCAAGAGACCCAGTACTTC
.,TRBV5-6,TRBD2,TRBJ2-5,CASSALAGYQETQYF,TGTGCCAGCAGCGCACTAGCGGGGTACCAAGAGACCCAGTACTTC
.,TRBV6-6,.,TRBJ1-1,CASSLIQGEAFF,TGTGCCAGCAGCCTGATCCAGGGTGAAGCTTTCTTT
few,TRBV27,TRBD2,TRBJ2-2,CAAGGAGRTGELFF,TGTGCCGCGGGGGGGGCGGGCCGCACCGGGGAGCTGTTTTTT
.,TRBV27,.,TRBJ2-7,CASKKGGTKPYEQYF,TGTGCCAGCAAAAAGGGGGGGACAAAACCCTACGAGCAGTACTTC
few,TRBV14,.,TRBJ2-7,CASSQRVYEQYF,TGTGCCAGCAGCCAGAGGGTCTACGAGCAGTACTTC
.,TRBV5-6,TRBD1,TRBJ1-2,CASSLGQGGPNYGYTF,TGTGCCAGCAGCTTAGGACAGGGAGGACCTAACTATGGCTACACCTTC
.,TRBV5-4,TRBD2,TRBJ2-1,CASRSLSGSEFF,TGTGCCAGCAGATCGCTTAGCGGGAGCGAGTTCTTC
.,TRBV19,.,TRBJ1-2,CASSIKGSGGYTF,TGTGCCAGTAGTATTAAAGGGAGTGGTGGCTACACCTTC
.,TRBV6-1,TRBD1,TRBJ1-6,CASSWTGDSPLHF,TGTGCCAGCAGTTGGACAGGGGATTCACCCCTCCACTTT
.,TRBV18,.,TRBJ1-1,CASSPAGAGTEAFF,TGTGCCAGCTCACCAGCGGGGGCGGGAACTGAAGCTTTCTTT
.,TRBV19,TRBD1,TRBJ1-5,CASSIGTGASNQPQHF,TGTGCCAGTAGTATAGGGACAGGGGCGAGCAATCAGCCCCAGCATTTT
.,TRBV2,.,TRBJ2-3,CASSQIEGRGPTQYF,TGTGCCAGCAGCCAGATCGAAGGGCGGGGACCTACGCAGTATTTT
.,TRBV6-1,TRBD1,TRBJ1-1,CASSGQPGQPSLNTEAFF,TGTGCCAGCAGTGGCCAACCGGGACAGCCAAGCCTGAACACTGAAGCTTTCTTT
.,TRBV15,TRBD1,TRBJ2-1,CATSRTTRDRVYNEQFF,TGTGCCACCAGCAGAACTACCCGGGACAGGGTCTACAATGAGCAGTTCTTC
.,TRBV29-1,.,TRBJ2-5,CSVGGGPETQYF,TGCAGCGTTGGCGGGGGCCCGGAGACCCAGTACTTC
.,TRBV11-3,TRBD1,TRBJ1-2,CASSPRTGGGFWDYTF,TGTGCCAGCAGCCCTCGGACAGGGGGCGGGTTCTGGGACTACACCTTC
.,TRBV5-1,.,TRBJ2-2,CASSLGTGEPFF,TGCGCCAGCAGCTTGGGTACCGGGGAGCCGTTTTTT
.,TRBV28,.,TRBJ1-6,CASSFDGELNSPLHF,TGTGCCAGCAGTTTTGATGGGGAGTTAAATTCACCCCTCCACTTT
.,TRBV18,.,TRBJ1-5,CASSLGPQHF,TGTGCCAGCTCTCTAGGGCCCCAGCATTTT
.,TRBV6-5,.,TRBJ1-5,CASRIGSRVNQPQHF,TGTGCCAGCAGAATCGGGAGCCGGGTCAATCAGCCCCAGCATTTT
few,TRBV20-1,.,TRBJ1-2,CSARDSYGYTF,TGCAGTGCTAGAGATTCTTATGGCTACACCTTC
.,TRBV2,.,TRBJ2-5,CASSGQDQETQYF,TGTGCCAGCAGTGGACAGGACCAAGAGACCCAGTACTTC
few,TRBV5-1,TRBD2,TRBJ2-2,CASSLEASGLTGELFF,TGCGCCAGCAGCTTGGAGGCTAGCGGGCTCACCGGGGAGCTGTTTTTT
.,TRBV6-1,TRBD1,TRBJ1-3,CASSEATGGINTIYF,TGTGCCAGCAGTGAAGCGACAGGGGGCATTAACACCATATATTTT
.,TRBV4-1,.,TRBJ2-3,CASSQVPSWDTQYF,TGCGCCAGCAGCCAAGTACCTAGCTGGGATACGCAGTATTTT
.,TRBV5-1,.,TRBJ1-6,CASSLDSSYNSPLHF,TGCGCCAGCAGCTTGGACAGCTCCTATAATTCACCCCTCCACTTT
.,TRBV6-1,.,TRBJ1-5,CASSESPGVPQHF,TGTGCCAGCAGTGAATCCCCAGGCGTGCCCCAGCATTTT
few,TRBV28,TRBD1,TRBJ1-4,CASSNRDRINEKLFF,TGTGCCAGCAGTAACCGGGACAGAATTAATGAAAAACTGTTTTTT
.,TRBV5-1,.,TRBJ2-1,CASRDILPEDEQFF,TGCGCCAGCAGAGACATTCTCCCGGAGGATGAGCAGTTCTTC
.,TRBV5-1,TRBD1,TRBJ1-3,CASSLDPSTGWPGNTIYF,TGCGCCAGCAGCTTGGATCCCTCGACAGGGTGGCCAGGAAACACCATATATTTT
.,TRBV28,.,TRBJ1-5,CASGAQAGSPGQPQHF,TGTGCCAGCGGAGCCCAAGCAGGGTCACCCGGACAGCCCCAGCATTTT
.,TRBV7-8,.,TRBJ1-1,CASSFRKEGSEAFF,TGTGCCAGCAGCTTCAGGAAGGAAGGCAGTGAAGCTTTCTTT
medium-sized,TRBV28,TRBD1,TRBJ2-5,CASSLPTGVGETQYF,TGTGCCAGCAGTTTGCCCACAGGGGTCGGGGAGACCCAGTACTTC